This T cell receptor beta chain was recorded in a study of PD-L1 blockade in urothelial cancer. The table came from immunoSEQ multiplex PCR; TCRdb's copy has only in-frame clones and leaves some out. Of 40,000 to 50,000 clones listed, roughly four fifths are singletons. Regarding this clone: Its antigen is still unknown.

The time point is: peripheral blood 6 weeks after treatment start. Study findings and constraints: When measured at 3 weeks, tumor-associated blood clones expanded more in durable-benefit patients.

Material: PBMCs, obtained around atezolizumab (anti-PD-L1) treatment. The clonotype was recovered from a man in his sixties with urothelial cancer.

DNA of the CDR3: TGTGCCAGCAGTCAACTGAGGCAGAACTATGGCTACACCTTC. Its translation: CASSQLRQNYGYTF. This chain joins TRBV28 and TRBJ1-2; D unresolved. Germline V gene lookup returns CDR1 MDHEN and CDR2 SYDVKM. Trimming shortened V by 5 bases and J by 2 bases, and 12 bases separated the two germline ends. The CDR3 covers 14 residues.